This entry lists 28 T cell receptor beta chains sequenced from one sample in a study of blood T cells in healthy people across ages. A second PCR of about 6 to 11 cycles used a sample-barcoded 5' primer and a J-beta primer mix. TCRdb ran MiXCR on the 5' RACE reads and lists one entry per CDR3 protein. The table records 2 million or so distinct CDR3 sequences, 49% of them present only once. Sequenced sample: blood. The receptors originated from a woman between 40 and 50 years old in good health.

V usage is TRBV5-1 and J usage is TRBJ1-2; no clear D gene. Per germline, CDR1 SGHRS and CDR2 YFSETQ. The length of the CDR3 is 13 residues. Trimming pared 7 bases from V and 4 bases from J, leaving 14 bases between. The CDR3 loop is CASGHGEIYGYTF. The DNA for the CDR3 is TGCGCCAGCGGCCATGGGGAGATCTATGGCTACACCTTC.

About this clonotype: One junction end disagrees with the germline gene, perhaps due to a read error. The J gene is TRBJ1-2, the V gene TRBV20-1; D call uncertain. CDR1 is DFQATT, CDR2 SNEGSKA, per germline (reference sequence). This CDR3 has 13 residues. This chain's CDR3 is CSARARLNYGHTF. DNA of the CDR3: TGCAGTGCTAGAGCCCGGCTTAACTATGGCCACACCTTC.

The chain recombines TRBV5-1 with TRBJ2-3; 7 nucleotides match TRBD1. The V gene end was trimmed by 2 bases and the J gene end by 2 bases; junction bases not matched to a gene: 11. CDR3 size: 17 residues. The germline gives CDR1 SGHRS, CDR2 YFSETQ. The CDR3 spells CASSLGDSTINTDTQYF. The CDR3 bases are TGCGCCAGCAGCTTAGGGGACAGCACCATAAACACAGATACGCAGTATTTT.

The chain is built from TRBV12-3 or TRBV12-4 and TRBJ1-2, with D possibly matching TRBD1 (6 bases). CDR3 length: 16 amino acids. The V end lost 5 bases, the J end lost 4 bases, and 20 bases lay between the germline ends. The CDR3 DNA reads TGTGCCAGCAGTCCAACGGTGGGGGGCGCCTCCTATGGCTACACCTTC. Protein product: CASSPTVGGASYGYTF.

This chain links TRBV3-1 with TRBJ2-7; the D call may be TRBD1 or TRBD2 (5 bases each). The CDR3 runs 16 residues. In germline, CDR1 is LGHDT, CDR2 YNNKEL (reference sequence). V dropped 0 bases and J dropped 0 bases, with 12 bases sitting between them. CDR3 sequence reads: CASSQELGRISYEQYF. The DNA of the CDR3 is TGTGCCAGCAGCCAAGAACTGGGACGAATCTCCTACGAGCAGTACTTC.

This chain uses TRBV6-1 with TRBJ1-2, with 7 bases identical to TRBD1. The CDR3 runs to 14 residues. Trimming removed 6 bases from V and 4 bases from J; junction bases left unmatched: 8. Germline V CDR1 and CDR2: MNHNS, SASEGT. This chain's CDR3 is CASSDRVPFYGYTF. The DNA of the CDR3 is TGTGCCAGCAGCGACAGGGTCCCGTTCTATGGCTACACCTTC.

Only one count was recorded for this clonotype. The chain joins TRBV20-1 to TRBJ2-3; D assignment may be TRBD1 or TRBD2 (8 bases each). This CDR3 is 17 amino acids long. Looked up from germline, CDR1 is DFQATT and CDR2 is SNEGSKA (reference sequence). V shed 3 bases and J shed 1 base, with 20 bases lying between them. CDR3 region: CSASGGVDREGTDTQYF. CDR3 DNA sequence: TGCAGTGCTAGCGGGGGGGTGGACAGGGAAGGCACAGATACGCAGTATTTT.

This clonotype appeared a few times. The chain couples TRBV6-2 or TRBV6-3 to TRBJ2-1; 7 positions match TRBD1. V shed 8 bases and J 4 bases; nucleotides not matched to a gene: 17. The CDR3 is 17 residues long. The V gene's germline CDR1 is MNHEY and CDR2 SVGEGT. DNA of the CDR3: TGTGCCAGCCGAACCTCCCCCGGGACAGCCTATTACAATGAGCAGTTCTTC. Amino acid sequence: CASRTSPGTAYYNEQFF.

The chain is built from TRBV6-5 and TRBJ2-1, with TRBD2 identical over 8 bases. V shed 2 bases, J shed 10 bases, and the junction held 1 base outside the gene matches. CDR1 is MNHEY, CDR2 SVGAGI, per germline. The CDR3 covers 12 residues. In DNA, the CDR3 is TGTGCCAGCAGTTACGGGACTAGAGAGCAGTTCTTC. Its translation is CASSYGTREQFF.

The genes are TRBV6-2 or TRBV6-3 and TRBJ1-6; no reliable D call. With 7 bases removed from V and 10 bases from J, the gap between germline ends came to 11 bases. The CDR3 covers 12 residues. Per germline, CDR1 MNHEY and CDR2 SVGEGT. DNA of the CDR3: TGTGCCAGCACCCAGAGCCCATCACCCCTCCACTTT. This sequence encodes CASTQSPSPLHF.

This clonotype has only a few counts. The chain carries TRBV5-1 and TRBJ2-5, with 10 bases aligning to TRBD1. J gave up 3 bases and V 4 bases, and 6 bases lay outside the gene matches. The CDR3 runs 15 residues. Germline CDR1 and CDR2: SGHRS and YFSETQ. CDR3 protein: CASSQGQGLEETQYF. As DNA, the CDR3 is TGCGCCAGCAGCCAGGGACAGGGGTTGGAAGAGACCCAGTACTTC.

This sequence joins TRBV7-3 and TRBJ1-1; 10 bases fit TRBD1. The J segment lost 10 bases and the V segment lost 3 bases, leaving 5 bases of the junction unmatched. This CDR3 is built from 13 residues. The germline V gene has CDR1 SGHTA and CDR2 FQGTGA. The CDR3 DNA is TGTGCCAGCAGCTTCGACAGGGGGCCGGGAGCTTTCTTT. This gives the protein CASSFDRGPGAFF.

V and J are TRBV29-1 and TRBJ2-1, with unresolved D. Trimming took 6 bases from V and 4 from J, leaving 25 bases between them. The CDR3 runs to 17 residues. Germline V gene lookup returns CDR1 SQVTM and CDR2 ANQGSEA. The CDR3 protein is CSVPLPTTSRIYNEQFF. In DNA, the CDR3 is TGCAGCGTCCCCCTTCCCACGACGAGTAGGATATACAATGAGCAGTTCTTC.

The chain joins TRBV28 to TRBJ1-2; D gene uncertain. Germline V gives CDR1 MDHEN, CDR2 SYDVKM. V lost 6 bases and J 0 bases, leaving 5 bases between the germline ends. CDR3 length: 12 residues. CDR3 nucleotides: TGTGCCAGCAGGTCAGCTAACTATGGCTACACCTTC. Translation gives CASRSANYGYTF.

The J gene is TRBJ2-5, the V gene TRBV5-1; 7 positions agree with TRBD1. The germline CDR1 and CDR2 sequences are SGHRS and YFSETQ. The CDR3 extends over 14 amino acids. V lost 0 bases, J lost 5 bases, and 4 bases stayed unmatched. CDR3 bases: TGCGCCAGCAGCTTGGGTACCAGGGGGGAGACCCAGTACTTC. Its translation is CASSLGTRGETQYF.

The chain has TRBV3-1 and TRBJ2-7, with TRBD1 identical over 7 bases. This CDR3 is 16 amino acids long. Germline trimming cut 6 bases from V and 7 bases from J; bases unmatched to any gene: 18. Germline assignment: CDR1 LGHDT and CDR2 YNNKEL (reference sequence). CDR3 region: CASSRIPGQPDTEQYF. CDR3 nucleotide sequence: TGTGCCAGCAGTCGAATCCCGGGACAGCCGGACACTGAGCAGTACTTC.

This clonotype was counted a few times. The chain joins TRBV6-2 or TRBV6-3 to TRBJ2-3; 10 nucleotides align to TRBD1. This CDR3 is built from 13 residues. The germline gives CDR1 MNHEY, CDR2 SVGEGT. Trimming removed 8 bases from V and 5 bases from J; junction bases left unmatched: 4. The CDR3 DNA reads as TGTGCCAGCCGCGGGACAGGGGTAGATACGCAGTATTTT. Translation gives CASRGTGVDTQYF.

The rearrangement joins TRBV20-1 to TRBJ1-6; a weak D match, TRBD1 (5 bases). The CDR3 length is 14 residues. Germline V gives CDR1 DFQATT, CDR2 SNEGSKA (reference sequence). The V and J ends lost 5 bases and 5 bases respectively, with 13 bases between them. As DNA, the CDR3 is TGCAGTGCTTTACCGGGACGGAATAATTCACCCCTCCACTTT. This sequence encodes CSALPGRNNSPLHF.

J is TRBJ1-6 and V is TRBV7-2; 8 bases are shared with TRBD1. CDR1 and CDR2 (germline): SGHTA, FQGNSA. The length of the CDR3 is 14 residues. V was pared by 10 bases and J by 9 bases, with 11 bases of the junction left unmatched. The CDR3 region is CATGAGQGTSPLHF. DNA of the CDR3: TGTGCCACCGGCGCTGGACAGGGAACTTCACCCCTCCACTTT.

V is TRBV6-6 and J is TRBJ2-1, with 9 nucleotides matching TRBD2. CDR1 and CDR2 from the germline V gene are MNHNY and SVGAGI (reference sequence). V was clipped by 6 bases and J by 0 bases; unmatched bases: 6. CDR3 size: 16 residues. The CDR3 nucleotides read TGTGCCAGCAGGGGGCGGGGGGGAGACTCCTACAATGAGCAGTTCTTC. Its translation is CASRGRGGDSYNEQFF.

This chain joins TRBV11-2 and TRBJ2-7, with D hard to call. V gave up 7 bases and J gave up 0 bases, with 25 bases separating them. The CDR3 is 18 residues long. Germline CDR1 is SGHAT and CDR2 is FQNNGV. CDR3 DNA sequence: TGTGCCAGCACCTACCTCGTTGGCGGACGTAAGAGCTCCTACGAGCAGTACTTC. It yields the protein CASTYLVGGRKSSYEQYF.

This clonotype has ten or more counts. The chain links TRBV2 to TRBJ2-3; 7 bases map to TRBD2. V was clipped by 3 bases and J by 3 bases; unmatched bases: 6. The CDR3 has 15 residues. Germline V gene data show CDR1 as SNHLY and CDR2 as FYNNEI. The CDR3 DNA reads TGTGCCAGCAGTGATTTGGGAGGGACTACAGATACGCAGTATTTT. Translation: CASSDLGGTTDTQYF.

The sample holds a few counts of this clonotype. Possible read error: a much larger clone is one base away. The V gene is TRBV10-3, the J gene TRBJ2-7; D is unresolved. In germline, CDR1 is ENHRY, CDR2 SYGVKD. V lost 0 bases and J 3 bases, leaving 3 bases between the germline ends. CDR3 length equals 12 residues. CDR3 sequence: CAISESYYEQYF. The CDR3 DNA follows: TGTGCCATCAGTGAGTCCTACTACGAGCAGTACTTC.

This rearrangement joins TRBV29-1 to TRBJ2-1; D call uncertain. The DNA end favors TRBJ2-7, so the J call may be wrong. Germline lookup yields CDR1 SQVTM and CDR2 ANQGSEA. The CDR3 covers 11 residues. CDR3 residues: CSVGVAYEQYF. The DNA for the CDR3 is TGCAGCGTTGGGGTAGCCTACGAGCAGTACTTC.

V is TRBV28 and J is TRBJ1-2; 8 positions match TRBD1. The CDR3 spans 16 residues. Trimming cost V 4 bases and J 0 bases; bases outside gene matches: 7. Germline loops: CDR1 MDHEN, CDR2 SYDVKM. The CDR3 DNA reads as TGTGCCAGCAGTTCCCGGACAGGGATCGCTAACTATGGCTACACCTTC. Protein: CASSSRTGIANYGYTF.

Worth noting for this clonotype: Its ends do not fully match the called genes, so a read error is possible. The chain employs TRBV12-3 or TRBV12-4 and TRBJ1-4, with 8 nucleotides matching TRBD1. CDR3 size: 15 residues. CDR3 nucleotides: TGTGCCAGCAGTCCAGGGGACAGGTCGCGTGAAAAACAGTTTTTT. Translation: CASSPGDRSREKQFF.

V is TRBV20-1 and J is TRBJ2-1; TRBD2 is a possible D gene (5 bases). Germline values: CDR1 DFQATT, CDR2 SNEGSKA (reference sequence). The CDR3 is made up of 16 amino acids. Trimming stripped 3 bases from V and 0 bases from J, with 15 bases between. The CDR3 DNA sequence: TGCAGTGCTAGGGCCCTCGGGGTCCCCTCCTACAATGAGCAGTTCTTC. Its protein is CSARALGVPSYNEQFF.

The CDR3 sequence is CASSQDQKGSAGELFF. The CDR3 DNA reads as TGTGCCAGCAGCCAAGATCAGAAGGGATCCGCCGGGGAGCTGTTTTTT. The chain has TRBV4-2 and TRBJ2-2, with D unresolved. This CDR3 is built from 16 residues. The V end was cut by 0 bases, the J end by 6 bases, with 14 bases between. Germline V gene data show CDR1 as LGHNA and CDR2 as YNFKEQ.